The rows below give T cell receptor beta chains drawn from one sample of a study of T cell responses to AZD1222 COVID-19 vaccine. Some clones are missing from TCRdb's copy, which holds only in-frame ones; the method was immunoSEQ multiplex PCR. The sample lists around 200,000 clones, around nine tenths occurring once. The starting material was peripheral blood, obtained on day 0 of AZD1222 vaccination. Receptor source: an adult in good health. CDR3s include the opening cysteine and the closing phenylalanine or tryptophan. A D gene is named only where the DNA matches it firmly.

v_call d_call cdr3_length cdr3_aa
TRBV5-1 . 15 CASSPGGILGNTIYF
TRBV11-3 TRBD2 15 CASSLGGGGAGEQFF
TRBV5-5 . 15 CASSLAWGSTDTQYF
TRBV27 TRBD2 16 CASSERGGRSSYEQYF
TRBV5-1 . 16 CASSPTTPSSYNEQFF
TRBV4-3 . 15 CASSQDSLGVGTQYF
TRBV13 TRBD1 14 CASSLIDRGPGYTF
TRBV2 . 13 CASTGGEAGELFF
TRBV5-1 . 16 CASSSGLQPTQETQYF
TRBV19 . 17 CASSPAGAISGANVLTF
TRBV7-2 TRBD1 15 CASSSTGTGPGELFF
TRBV2 . 15 CASIGEANSNQPQHF
TRBV6-5 TRBD2 15 CASSPVGSGGYEQFF
TRBV6-6 . 15 CASSYSKGVAYEQYF
TRBV10-2 TRBD1 16 CASINHGTGLYNEQFF
TRBV27 . 16 CASGGRSGLNTGELFF
TRBV28 . 16 CASSYPRVSQWSPLHF